This T cell receptor (beta chain) appears in the sequencing data of a study of control samples from healthy donors and cancer patients (dated by TCRdb to about 2020). Notes on this clone: Its specific antigen is unknown. Within one base of it there is no much larger clone, and no base qualities were kept.

There are 16 amino acids in the CDR3, from cysteine to phenylalanine inclusive. Here the CDR3 DNA is all that survives: 48 bases in frame from base 1. The germline V gene (reference sequence) yields GTSNPN for CDR1 and SVGIG for CDR2. V is pruned by 0 bases and J by 0 bases, leaving 5 bases of the junction without a gene match. Library creation used the immunoSEQ multiplex PCR assay. TCRdb carries this immuneACCESS record with in-frame sequences only. Its versions omit some clonotypes, under half of them owing to an unresolved V gene in the studies checked, with the rest unexplained. The sample contains more than 95,000 clones, roughly 91% of them found a single time. The ten largest clones capture 19% of the sample.

Specimen: PBMCs. The chain is encoded by TRBV30 joined to TRBJ2-7; 10 nucleotides in the junction match TRBD2. The sequence came from a man in his sixties with lung cancer. CDR3 sequence: CAWSVLAGRGSYEQYF. The nucleotides are TGTGCCTGGAGTGTACTAGCGGGGCGAGGCTCCTACGAGCAGTACTTC.